One sample yielded the 15 T cell receptor beta chains listed below, sequenced in a study of T cells in Graves' hyperthyroidism and ophthalmopathy (dated by TCRdb to the late 2010s). The library was produced with multiplex PCR. Data came from an Illumina HiSeq 2000. TCR beta CDR3 regions were amplified from RNA transcripts. The TCR CDR3 was subjected to a first round of RT-PCR using the HTBI primer set and the Qiagen OneStep RT-PCR kit. TCRdb ran its own pipeline on the public reads, namely fastp trimming at Q25 and MiXCR clone calling, and kept in-frame beta chains. Identical CDR3 proteins give one entry, which carries the most common genes and DNA. The sample table holds 200,000 to 250,000 distinct CDR3 sequences, of which about 17% were seen once. Approximately 30% of the sample is held by the ten biggest clonotypes. The sequenced material came from blood. These receptor sequences come from a woman aged 18 to 35 with Graves' ophthalmopathy.

This clonotype was recorded many times. This chain joins TRBV12-3 or TRBV12-4 and TRBJ1-1; D call uncertain. This CDR3 has 11 amino acids. Trimming took 5 bases from V and 4 from J, leaving 5 bases between them. The DNA for the CDR3 is TGTGCCAGCAGTAAGACCACTGAAGCTTTCTTT. Translated, it gives CASSKTTEAFF.

The chain employs TRBV28 and TRBJ1-5; 11 bases agree with TRBD1. This CDR3 has 18 amino acids. CDR1 is MDHEN, CDR2 SYDVKM, per germline. Losses at the gene ends were 5 bases for V and 7 bases for J; bases not matched to a gene: 16. This chain's CDR3 is CASSLLSGTGGSRQPQHF. CDR3 coding DNA: TGTGCCAGCAGTCTACTCTCAGGGACAGGGGGAAGTCGGCAGCCCCAGCATTTT.

For this clonotype: A junction end diverges from the germline sequence, so it may reflect a read error. The rearrangement links TRBV20-1 to TRBJ2-7; 9 bases line up with TRBD2. The germline V gene encodes CDR1 DFQATT and CDR2 SNEGSKA (reference sequence). The CDR3 spans 14 residues. The CDR3 is CSARTGTSSSEQYF. The CDR3 bases are TGCAGTGCTCGCACCGGGACTAGCTCCTCCGAGCAGTACTTC.

This clonotype was observed a few times. The chain is built from TRBV6-1 and TRBJ1-4; D is unresolved. Germline V gene data show CDR1 as MNHNS and CDR2 as SASEGT. V lost 6 bases and J lost 5, with 10 bases in between. CDR3 length: 13 amino acids. For the CDR3, the DNA is TGTGCCAGCAGGGCCGGGATGAATGAAAAACTGTTTTTT. Protein sequence: CASRAGMNEKLFF.

Many counts were recorded for this clonotype. The chain is built from TRBV20-1 and TRBJ1-2, with D hard to call. Germline V gene sequence: CDR1 DFQATT, CDR2 SNEGSKA (reference sequence). The CDR3 length is 10 residues. Trimming took off 3 bases at V and 5 bases at J, with 4 bases between the two ends. This CDR3 is CSASLYGYTF. CDR3 nucleotide sequence: TGCAGTGCTAGTTTATATGGCTACACCTTC.

This clonotype was found many times. The chain joins TRBV6-5 to TRBJ1-2; unclear D gene. The CDR3 totals 13 residues. Trimming took off 2 bases at V and 6 bases at J, with 10 bases between the two ends. The germline CDR1 and CDR2 sequences are MNHEY and SVGAGI. CDR3 region: CASSYRQADGYTF. In nucleotides, the CDR3 is TGTGCCAGCAGTTACCGGCAGGCCGATGGCTACACCTTC.

This clonotype was counted ten times or more. This chain uses TRBV20-1 with TRBJ2-7, with D hard to call. CDR3 length equals 13 residues. Germline V gives CDR1 DFQATT, CDR2 SNEGSKA (reference sequence). The V gene lost 1 base and the J gene lost 3 bases, with 10 bases spanning the gap. The CDR3 reads CSARGVSRYEQYF. The CDR3 DNA follows: TGCAGTGCTAGAGGGGTGAGCCGCTACGAGCAGTACTTC.

This clonotype was counted many times. V usage is TRBV6-9 and J usage is TRBJ2-5; TRBD2 matches at 8 bases. The CDR3 covers 14 residues. Germline V gene sequence: CDR1 MNHGY, CDR2 SVAAGI. V gave up 8 bases and J gave up 4 bases; unmatched junction bases: 9. The CDR3 DNA follows: TGTGCCAGCGACCGAGGACTAGCATCAGAGACCCAGTACTTC. This codes for CASDRGLASETQYF.

There are many counts of this clonotype. This rearrangement joins TRBV12-3 or TRBV12-4 to TRBJ1-5; the D is unclear. This CDR3 has 13 amino acids. Trimming cost V 2 bases and J 6 bases, with 8 bases left between them. CDR3 in DNA: TGTGCCAGCAGTTTACGAGGGAGTCAGCCCCAGCATTTT. Protein product: CASSLRGSQPQHF.

This clonotype has ten or more counts. The V call is TRBV27, the J call TRBJ1-1; TRBD1 aligns across 7 bases. Germline CDR1 reads MNHEY; CDR2 reads SMNVEV (reference sequence). The CDR3 runs to 14 residues. J gave up 4 bases and V 6 bases, and 8 bases lay outside the gene matches. In DNA, the CDR3 is TGTGCCAGCAGCCCAAGGGACAGAACCACTGAAGCTTTCTTT. Encoded protein: CASSPRDRTTEAFF.

This clonotype was recorded only once. The V and J genes are TRBV27 and TRBJ2-7; TRBD2 aligns across 9 bases. Losses at the gene ends were 3 bases for V and 2 bases for J; bases not matched to a gene: 5. This CDR3 has 15 residues. Germline V lookup: CDR1 MNHEY, CDR2 SMNVEV (reference sequence). For the CDR3, the DNA is TGTGCCAGCAGTTTTTCGGTAGCGGGGGCCTACGAGCAGTACTTC. Protein: CASSFSVAGAYEQYF.

Many counts were recorded for this clonotype. The chain links TRBV7-8 to TRBJ1-2; D gene ambiguous. Germline V lookup: CDR1 SGHVS, CDR2 FQNEAQ. V gave up 1 base and J gave up 4 bases, with 7 bases separating them. This CDR3 is 13 amino acids long. The CDR3 spells CASSLDKPYGYTF. For the CDR3, the DNA is TGTGCCAGCAGCTTAGACAAACCCTATGGCTACACCTTC.

Many counts were recorded for this clonotype. This chain connects TRBV29-1 to TRBJ2-2; D is undetermined. Trimming pared 5 bases from V and 5 bases from J, leaving 3 bases between. The germline CDR1 and CDR2 sequences are SQVTM and ANQGSEA. The CDR3 has 10 amino acids. CDR3 coding DNA: TGCAGCGTTTGGACCGGGGAGCTGTTTTTT. It is translated as CSVWTGELFF.

The table lists this clonotype with many counts. This sequence joins TRBV7-2 and TRBJ2-5; D may correspond to TRBD1 or TRBD2 (6 bases each). Trimming removed 5 bases from V and 5 bases from J, with 9 bases in between. This CDR3 has 12 residues. Germline V gene data show CDR1 as SGHTA and CDR2 as FQGNSA. CDR3 loop: CASSRGRETQYF. The CDR3 DNA sequence: TGTGCCAGCAGCCGGGGGCGGGAGACCCAGTACTTC.

This chain links TRBV12-3 or TRBV12-4 with TRBJ2-1; TRBD2 aligns across 9 bases. Trimming cost V 8 bases and J 5 bases; bases outside gene matches: 10. The CDR3 is made up of 15 amino acids. The CDR3 region has the DNA TGTGCCAGCCAGAGACCTAGCGGGGCGGACAATGAGCAGTTCTTC. Translating it yields CASQRPSGADNEQFF.